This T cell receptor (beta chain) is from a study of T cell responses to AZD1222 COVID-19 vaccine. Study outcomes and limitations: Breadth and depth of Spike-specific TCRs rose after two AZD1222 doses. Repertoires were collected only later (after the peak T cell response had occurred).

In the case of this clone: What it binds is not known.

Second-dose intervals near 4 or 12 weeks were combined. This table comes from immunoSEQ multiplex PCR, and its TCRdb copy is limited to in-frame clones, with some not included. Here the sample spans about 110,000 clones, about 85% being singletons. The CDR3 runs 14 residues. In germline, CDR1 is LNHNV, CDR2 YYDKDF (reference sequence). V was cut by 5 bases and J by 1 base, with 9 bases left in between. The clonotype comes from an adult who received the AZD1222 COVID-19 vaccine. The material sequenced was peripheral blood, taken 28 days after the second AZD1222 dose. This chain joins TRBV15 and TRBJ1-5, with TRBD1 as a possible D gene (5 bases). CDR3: CATSEGLSNQPQHF. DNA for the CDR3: TGTGCCACCAGCGAGGGGTTGAGCAATCAGCCCCAGCATTTT.